This T cell receptor (beta chain) comes out of a study of identical twins (dated by TCRdb to 2016 to 2017). Background on the whole study: TCR alpha and beta repertoires from monozygotic twins, unrelated adults of various ages and cord blood were deep-sequenced to test whether fetal clonotypes persist. To rule out contamination, the twin experiments were replicated at different times with different library preparation protocols. Results the study describes overall, beyond this receptor: In monozygotic twins, out-of-frame TCR alpha sharing was systematically underestimated by recombination models, although the models agreed with sharing between unrelated individuals. The excess sharing between twins in beta out-of-frame sequences was weaker because fewer shared sequences reduced the signal-to-noise ratio. Invariant T cells such as MAIT and iNKT could partly confound zero-insertion analyses, although diverse VJ usage argued against such confounding for most clonotypes. Conclusions relied on cross-sectional statistical analysis, since the same donors could not be followed over many years. Abundant cord blood beta clonotypes carried fewer insertions; young adult naive repertoires showed a weaker similar trend, while memory repertoires showed none. Compared with coincidental sharing between unrelated individuals, out-of-frame TCR alpha sequences shared between twins had an excess of sequences with low generation probability.

Libraries were built with 5' RACE. TCRdb records Illumina HiSeq 2000 as the sequencer. Template switching introduced a universal primer binding site; the final cDNA contained a unique molecular identifier, enabling accurate counting of TCR cDNA molecules. Specific primers in the conserved constant-segment region were used to synthesize first-strand cDNA for TCR alpha and beta chains. Each cDNA library was double barcoded, with a SMART-Mk sample barcode plus Illumina barcodes, to control for contamination. TruSeq adapter sequences, together with Illumina sample barcodes, were added in two successive PCR steps. The Illumina HiSeq platform was used with custom primers to sequence TCR alpha and beta cDNA libraries. On the study's bioinformatics: Unique molecular identifiers were extracted from raw reads with MiGEC, and CDR3 positions were determined with MiXCR. For each individual, recombination models were inferred using an EM algorithm with the repgenHMM and IGoR tools. Shared clonotype analysis was performed with the tcR package in R, normalizing sharing by the product of cloneset sizes. To study raw recombination without the effects of thymic and clonal selection, out-of-frame nonproductive sequences were analyzed. The raw public reads went through TCRdb reprocessing: fastp at Q25, MiXCR clone calling, in-frame beta chains kept. CDR3 protein sequences are deduplicated, and each keeps its most common genes and DNA. These V and J calls derive from TCRdb rather than the authors' analysis. The sample has hundreds of thousands of distinct CDR3 sequences on record, 6.5% to 8.5% of them singletons. Jointly, the top ten make up 1.9% of the sample.

The cysteine opens and the phenylalanine closes a CDR3 of 15 amino acids. Just the 45-base CDR3 DNA is kept, in frame starting at base 1. CDR1 and CDR2 were assigned from the germline V gene as LGHNA and YSLEER. Trimming takes 1 base from V and 3 bases from J, and the germline ends sit 11 bases apart. Every donor was a healthy Caucasian. The twin cohort comprised three pairs of female monozygotic twins, all aged roughly 18 to 30 years. Miltenyi CD45RO+ enrichment and human naive T-cell isolation kits were used to isolate memory (CD45RO+) and naive T cells from PBMC. For this clonotype: What this receptor recognizes is not known. Base qualities are not at hand, and no much larger clone is one base apart.

These data also formed part of another study, on yellow fever vaccine responses in identical twins. The second investigation adds: According to the authors, the vaccine-induced T cell response in identical twins seemed to be partly convergent and partly specific to each individual. In the study, vaccine-responding T cell clones were precisely tracked in identical twins.

Source material: memory (CD45RO+) T cells sorted from blood. In light of the paper, this sample's cell subset or site label describes: CD45RO+ enriched T cells. This sequence uses TRBV4-3 and TRBJ2-3, with a tentative D gene TRBD1 over 6 matching bases. The sequence was collected from a woman aged 18-30 years in good health. The sequenced DNA is TGCGCCAGCAGCCAAGCGACAGGACCGACAGATACGCAGTATTTT. Translated, it reads CASSQATGPTDTQYF.